This T cell receptor beta chain comes out of a study of CD8 T cells in ankylosing spondylitis. Library preparation for TCR beta used quantitative 5'-RACE with molecular barcodes. TCRdb re-called the 5' RACE reads through MiXCR, storing one row per CDR3 protein. The sample has under 250,000 distinct CDR3 sequences, just under 7.5% seen once. The V gene's germline CDR1 is SEHNR and CDR2 FQNEAQ (reference sequence). Trimming removed 10 bases from V and 4 bases from J, with 16 bases in between. This CDR3 contains 13 residues. Study outcomes and limitations: Relatively scarce in peripheral blood, disease-linked clones were CD8+. Within matched ankylosing spondylitis synovial fluid, disease-linked clones were reportedly significantly enriched. Blood from ankylosing spondylitis patients appeared to carry a characteristic eight-variant TCR beta motif.

Turning to this clonotype: Its antigen is currently unknown.

This clonotype was obtained from a male donor with ankylosing spondylitis. This chain joins TRBV7-9 and TRBJ1-2; D not certain. Sequences were obtained from blood, either unsorted or a sorted T cell fraction (not recorded which). CDR3 in amino acids: CATAQPLGYGYTF. CDR3 DNA sequence: TGTGCCACCGCGCAACCTTTGGGCTATGGCTACACCTTC.